This T cell receptor beta chain was obtained from a study of cytomegalovirus exposure and HLA in healthy donors. Study-level points and caveats: A list of around 160 TCR beta chains associated with cytomegalovirus was given.

CDR1 and CDR2 from the germline V gene are LNHDA and SQIVND (reference sequence). The ends were cut back, 3 bases at V and 4 bases at J, with 13 bases in the middle. This CDR3 has 16 amino acids. On this clone: Its antigen is unknown.

This PCR relied on a set of 60 Vbeta primers and 13 Jbeta primers. The protocol was immunoSEQ multiplex PCR, while the TCRdb copy is restricted to in-frame clones and leaves out a portion. Among about 180,000 clones listed, about 72% were seen once. The receptor was derived from a human donor in good health. This chain links TRBV19 with TRBJ1-6; possibly TRBD1 for D (5 bases). The sequenced sample consisted of PBMCs. CDR3 DNA: TGTGCCAGTAGTATGGGGCCGTCAAGTTATAATTCACCCCTCCACTTT. It is translated as CASSMGPSSYNSPLHF.